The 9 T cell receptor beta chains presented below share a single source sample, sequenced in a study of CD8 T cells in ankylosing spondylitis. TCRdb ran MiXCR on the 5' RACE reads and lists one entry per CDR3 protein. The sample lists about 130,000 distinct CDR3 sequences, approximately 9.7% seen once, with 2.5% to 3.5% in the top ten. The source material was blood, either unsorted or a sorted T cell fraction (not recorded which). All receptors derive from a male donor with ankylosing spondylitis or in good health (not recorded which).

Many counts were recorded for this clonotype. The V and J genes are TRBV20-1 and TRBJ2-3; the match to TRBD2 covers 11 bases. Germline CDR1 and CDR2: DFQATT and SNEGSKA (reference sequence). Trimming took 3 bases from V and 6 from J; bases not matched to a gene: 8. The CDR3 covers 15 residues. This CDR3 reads CSASWASGGTDTQYF. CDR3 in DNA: TGCAGTGCTAGTTGGGCTAGCGGGGGGACGGATACGCAGTATTTT.

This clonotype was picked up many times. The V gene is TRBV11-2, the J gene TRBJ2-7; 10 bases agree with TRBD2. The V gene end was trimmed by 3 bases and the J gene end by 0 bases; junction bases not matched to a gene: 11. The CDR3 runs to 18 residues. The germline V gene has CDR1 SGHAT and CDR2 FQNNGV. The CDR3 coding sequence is TGTGCCAGCAGCTTCCGGACTAGCGGCAACTCCATCTCCTACGAGCAGTACTTC. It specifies CASSFRTSGNSISYEQYF.

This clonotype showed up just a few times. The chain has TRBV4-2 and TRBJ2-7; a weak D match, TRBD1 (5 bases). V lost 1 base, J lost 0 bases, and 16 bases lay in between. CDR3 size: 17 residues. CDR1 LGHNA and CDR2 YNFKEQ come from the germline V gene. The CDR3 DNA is TGTGCCAGCAGCCAAGTATTGGGGCAGACGAGCTCCTACGAGCAGTACTTC. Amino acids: CASSQVLGQTSSYEQYF.

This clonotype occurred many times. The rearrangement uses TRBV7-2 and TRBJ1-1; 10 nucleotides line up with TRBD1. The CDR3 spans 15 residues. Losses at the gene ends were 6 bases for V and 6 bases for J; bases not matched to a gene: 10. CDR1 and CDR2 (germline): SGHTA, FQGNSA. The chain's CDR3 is CASSRHSGQGAEAFF. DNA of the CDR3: TGTGCCAGCAGTCGTCACTCCGGACAGGGGGCTGAAGCTTTCTTT.

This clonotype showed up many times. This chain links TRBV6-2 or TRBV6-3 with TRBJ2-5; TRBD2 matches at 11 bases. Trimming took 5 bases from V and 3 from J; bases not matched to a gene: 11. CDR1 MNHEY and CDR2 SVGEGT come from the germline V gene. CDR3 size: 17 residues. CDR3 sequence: CASSRLAGMTGEETQYF. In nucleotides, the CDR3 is TGTGCCAGCAGTCGACTAGCGGGGATGACTGGAGAAGAGACCCAGTACTTC.

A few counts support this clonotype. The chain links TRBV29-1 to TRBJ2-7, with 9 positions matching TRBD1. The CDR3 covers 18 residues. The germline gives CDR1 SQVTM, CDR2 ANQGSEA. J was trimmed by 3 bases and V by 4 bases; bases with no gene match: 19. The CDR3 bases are TGCAGCGTTGTCCCGACAGGGGGTTCGACTAGGAGGGACTACGAGCAGTACTTC. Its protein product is CSVVPTGGSTRRDYEQYF.

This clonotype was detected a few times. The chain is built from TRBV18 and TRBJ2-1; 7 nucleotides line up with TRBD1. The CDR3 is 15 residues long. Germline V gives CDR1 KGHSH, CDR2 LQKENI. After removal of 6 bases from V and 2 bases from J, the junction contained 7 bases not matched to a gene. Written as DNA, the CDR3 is TGTGCCAGCTCGAGAAAAGGGGGCACCTACAATGAGCAGTTCTTC. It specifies CASSRKGGTYNEQFF.

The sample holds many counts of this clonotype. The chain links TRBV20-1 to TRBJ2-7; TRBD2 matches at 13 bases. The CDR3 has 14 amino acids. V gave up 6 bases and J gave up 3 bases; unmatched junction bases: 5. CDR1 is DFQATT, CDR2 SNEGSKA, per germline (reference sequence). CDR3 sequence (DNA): TGCAGTGCCAAACTAGCGGGAGGGAGCTACGAGCAGTACTTC. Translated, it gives CSAKLAGGSYEQYF.

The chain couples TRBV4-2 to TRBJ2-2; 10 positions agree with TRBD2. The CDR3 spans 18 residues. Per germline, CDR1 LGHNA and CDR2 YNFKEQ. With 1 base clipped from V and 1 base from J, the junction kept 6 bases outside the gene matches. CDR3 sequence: CASSQGPLAGGNTGELFF. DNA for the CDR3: TGTGCCAGCAGCCAAGGGCCCTTAGCGGGAGGGAACACCGGGGAGCTGTTTTTT.